The source of this T cell receptor beta chain is a study of siplizumab effects on memory and regulatory T cells. Study results and limitations: Siplizumab led to significantly less abundant alloreactive sequences that could be traced back to unstimulated CD4+ memory cells.

V lost 0 bases and J 7 bases, leaving 8 bases between the germline ends. Germline V gene data show CDR1 as SGHNT and CDR2 as YYREEE (reference sequence). The CDR3 totals 13 residues. Profiling relied on immunoSEQ multiplex PCR, and the TCRdb table lists in-frame clones only, not all of them. The data contain about 97,000 clones, approximately 90% of them singletons. Details on this clone: Its antigen is unknown.

Source material: CD4+ T cells sorted from blood. This rearrangement joins TRBV5-4 to TRBJ1-3; no clear D gene. This sequence was found in a human donor in good health. CDR3 sequence (DNA): TGTGCCAGCAGCTTGGCAGGTCGGAACACCATATATTTT. Encoded protein: CASSLAGRNTIYF.